This entry concerns a single T cell receptor (beta chain). This sample is part of a study of control samples from healthy donors and cancer patients. CDR1 and CDR2 from the germline V gene are MGHDK and SYGVNS. Trimming took 4 bases from V and 1 from J; bases not matched to a gene: 3. The CDR3 has 15 amino acids. Profiling relied on immunoSEQ multiplex PCR, and the TCRdb table lists in-frame clones only, not all of them. The table has approximately 90,000 clones, about four fifths seen once. The V call is TRBV25-1, the J call TRBJ2-2, with 7 bases fitting TRBD1. The source is a man aged 65 to 79 with lung cancer. The sample taken for sequencing was PBMCs. CDR3 sequence reads: CASSGRTGNTGELFF. The CDR3 DNA reads as TGTGCCAGCAGTGGGCGGACAGGGAACACCGGGGAGCTGTTTTTT. Variable domain in full (rest from reference TRBV25-1 and TRBJ2-2): EADIYQTPRYLVIGTGKKITLECSQTMGHDKMYWYQQDPGMELHLIHYSYGVNSTEKGDLSSESTVSRIRTEHFPLTLESARPSHTSQYLCASSGRTGNTGELFFGEGSRLTVL.